The clone carrying this T cell receptor beta chain was seen only a few times. Building the TCR beta libraries relied on iRepertoire HTBI primers, and CDR3 regions underwent Arm-PCR. Using its own MiXCR run on the multiplex PCR reads, TCRdb lists one record per CDR3 protein. Of 360,000 or so distinct CDR3 sequences in the sample, 15% to 20% are singletons; the top ten hold about 19%. The CDR3 sequence is 16 residues long. Germline V lookup: CDR1 MDHEN, CDR2 SYDVKM. V gave up 3 bases and J gave up 1 base, with 14 bases separating them. The data derive from a study of regulatory T cells in long-lasting Graves disease. Described time point: newly diagnosed GD, antithyroid drugs for less than 3 months. Preparation of the TCR library used RNA extracted from PBMCs. A further study also used this sample, focusing on T cells in Graves' hyperthyroidism and ophthalmopathy.

The chain has TRBV28 and TRBJ2-3; a weak D match, TRBD2 (6 bases). The sequence derives from a woman under 30 with Graves disease. Sample: peripheral blood mononuclear cells (PBMCs), taken at new diagnosis, from a patient treated with antithyroid drugs. The CDR3 DNA sequence: TGTGCCAGCAGTTTGGGCGGGGCGACGGGCACAGATACGCAGTATTTT. Protein: CASSLGGATGTDTQYF.